This TCR beta chain was retrieved from a study of blood T cell repertoires in COVID-19. Turning to the study itself: Sites in the United States, Italy and Spain provided acute and convalescent COVID-19 samples. The analysed material was cDNA or gDNA that came from T cells, B-cell-depleted T cells, or PBMCs.

V was pared by 5 bases and J by 4 bases, with 8 bases between. The CDR3 sequence is 12 residues long. Per the authors' pipeline: Scientists estimated how many nucleated cells there were by amplifying reference gene primers. Using immunoSEQ multiplex PCR, the repertoire was profiled, and TCRdb retains in-frame clones only, with some absent. The V and J calls and clone size were taken over from that table, and D and trimming were inferred from the DNA. The profile shows some 350,000 clones, 90% of them singletons. The sample consisted of peripheral blood. The chain joins TRBV12-3 or TRBV12-4 to TRBJ1-2; D not resolved. This clonotype was obtained from a man aged 18-30 years with active or convalescent COVID-19. The CDR3 here is CASSMNSYGYTF. In DNA, the CDR3 is TGTGCCAGCAGTATGAACAGCTATGGCTACACCTTC.